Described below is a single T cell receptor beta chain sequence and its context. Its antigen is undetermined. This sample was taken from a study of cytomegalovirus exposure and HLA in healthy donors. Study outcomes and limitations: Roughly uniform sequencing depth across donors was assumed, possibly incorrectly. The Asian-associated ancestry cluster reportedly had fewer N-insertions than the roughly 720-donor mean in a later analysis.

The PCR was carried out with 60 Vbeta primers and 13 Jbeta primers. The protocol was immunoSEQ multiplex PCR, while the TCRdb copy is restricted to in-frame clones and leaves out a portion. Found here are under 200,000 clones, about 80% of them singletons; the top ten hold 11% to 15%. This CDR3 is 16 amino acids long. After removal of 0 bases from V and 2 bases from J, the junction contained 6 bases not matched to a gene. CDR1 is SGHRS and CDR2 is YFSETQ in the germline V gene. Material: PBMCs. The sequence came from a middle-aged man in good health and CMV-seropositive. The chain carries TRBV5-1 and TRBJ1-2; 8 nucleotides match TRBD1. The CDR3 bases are TGCGCCAGCAGCTTGGCCCCTCAGGGGGCGAACTATGGCTACACCTTC. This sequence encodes CASSLAPQGANYGYTF.